The rows below give T cell receptor beta chains drawn from one sample of a study of regulatory T cells in long-lasting Graves disease. A single record per CDR3 protein comes from TCRdb applying MiXCR to the multiplex PCR reads. Among approximately 230,000 distinct CDR3 sequences listed, around 17% were seen once. Here the sequenced sample was peripheral blood mononuclear cells (PBMCs), taken at new diagnosis, from a patient treated with antithyroid drugs. The receptor set was obtained from a female donor with Graves disease. CDR3s include the opening cysteine and the closing phenylalanine or tryptophan. The D gene is left open where the match is weak. Clone sizes are given selectively: once, few, many, or a class where the clone is expanded.

abundance,j_gene,v_gene,d_gene,CDR3aa,CDR3nt
NA,TRBJ2-7,TRBV6-9,NA,CASSSSWAEQYF,TGTGCCAGCAGTTCATCTTGGGCCGAGCAGTACTTC
NA,TRBJ2-7,TRBV2,TRBD2,CASSEALGTSGRAGYEQYF,TGTGCCAGCAGTGAAGCCTTGGGGACTAGCGGGAGGGCCGGGTACGAGCAGTACTTC
many,TRBJ1-1,TRBV11-3,TRBD1,CASRRGTGGGEAFF,TGTGCCAGCAGACGAGGGACAGGGGGTGGTGAAGCTTTCTTT
many,TRBJ2-5,TRBV20-1,TRBD1,CSARPWDRGEETQYF,TGCAGTGCTCGTCCCTGGGACAGGGGGGAGGAGACCCAGTACTTC
many,TRBJ1-2,TRBV2,TRBD1,CASTPIGQAYGYTF,TGTGCCAGCACCCCCATCGGACAGGCGTATGGCTACACCTTC
many,TRBJ1-6,TRBV7-3,NA,CASSSYSRGNSPLHF,TGTGCCAGCAGCTCTTACTCCAGGGGTAATTCACCCCTCCACTTT
many,TRBJ1-1,TRBV30,NA,CAWTRPGTANTEAFF,TGTGCCTGGACCAGACCGGGGACGGCGAACACTGAAGCTTTCTTT
NA,TRBJ2-5,TRBV15,TRBD2,CATSLAGEETQYF,TGTGCCACCTCTCTAGCGGGGGAAGAGACCCAGTACTTC
few,TRBJ2-2,TRBV6-4,NA,CASSDDGGGTGELFF,TGTGCCAGCAGTGACGACGGGGGAGGCACCGGGGAGCTGTTTTTT
NA,TRBJ2-1,TRBV24-1,NA,CATSPGREQFF,TGTGCCACCTCCCCGGGGCGGGAACAGTTCTTC
many,TRBJ2-1,TRBV20-1,TRBD2,CSASRSGRGYNEQFF,TGCAGTGCTTCCCGGAGCGGGAGGGGATACAATGAGCAGTTCTTC
many,TRBJ1-1,TRBV28,NA,CASRTTNTEAFF,TGTGCCAGCAGAACAACGAACACTGAAGCTTTCTTT
NA,TRBJ2-3,TRBV6-4,TRBD2,CASSEGLAGGPDTQYF,TGTGCCAGCAGTGAGGGACTAGCGGGAGGGCCAGATACGCAGTATTTT
many,TRBJ2-5,TRBV5-1,TRBD2,CASSSGGRVQETQYF,TGCGCCAGCAGCTCGGGGGGTAGGGTCCAAGAGACCCAGTACTTC
many,TRBJ2-5,TRBV7-2,TRBD1,CASSLGTGDWETQYF,TGTGCCAGCAGCTTAGGGACAGGGGACTGGGAGACCCAGTACTTC
many,TRBJ2-1,TRBV7-9,TRBD1,CASSWTGNEQFF,TGTGCCAGCAGCTGGACAGGCAATGAGCAGTTCTTC
many,TRBJ1-1,TRBV10-1,NA,CASSESPCLLENTEAFF,TGCGCCAGCAGTGAGAGCCCCTGTCTGCTAGAGAACACTGAAGCTTTCTTT
once,TRBJ2-1,TRBV7-9,TRBD1,CASSWTGAYNEQFF,TGTGCCAGCAGTTGGACAGGGGCCTACAATGAGCAGTTCTTC
many,TRBJ1-6,TRBV5-6,NA,CASSTNWGSPLHF,TGTGCCAGCAGCACCAATTGGGGGTCACCCCTCCACTTT
few,TRBJ1-2,TRBV4-1,NA,CASSQVAGTIGYTF,TGCGCCAGCAGCCAAGTCGCAGGAACCATTGGCTACACCTTC
NA,TRBJ2-7,TRBV19,NA,CASKNRYEQYF,TGTGCCAGTAAAAACAGATACGAGCAGTACTTC
NA,TRBJ2-7,TRBV11-3,TRBD2,CASSFGTSSDYEQYF,TGTGCCAGCAGCTTCGGGACTAGCTCTGATTACGAGCAGTACTTC
few,TRBJ2-3,TRBV20-1,NA,CSAWPGGVTADTQYF,TGCAGTGCGTGGCCGGGCGGGGTAACGGCAGATACGCAGTATTTT
few,TRBJ1-1,TRBV7-2,NA,CASSQPESTEAFF,TGTGCCAGCAGCCAACCCGAGAGCACTGAAGCTTTCTTT
many,TRBJ2-7,TRBV6-1,TRBD1,CATRRTGESREQYF,TGTGCCACCAGAAGGACAGGGGAATCCCGCGAGCAGTACTTC
NA,TRBJ2-1,TRBV18,TRBD2,CASSPPGSGKGNDQFF,TGTGCCAGCTCACCGCCGGGTAGCGGGAAAGGGAATGATCAGTTCTTC
NA,TRBJ2-7,TRBV20-1,TRBD2,CSARTSGFYEQYF,TGCAGTGCTAGGACTAGCGGATTCTACGAGCAGTACTTC
NA,TRBJ2-1,TRBV25-1,TRBD2,CASRDSGRGYDEQFF,TGTGCCAGCAGGGATAGCGGGAGGGGGTACGATGAGCAGTTCTTC
many,TRBJ2-7,TRBV12-3/TRBV12-4,NA,CASSLVGGQTEQYF,TGTGCCAGCAGTTTAGTTGGGGGGCAAACGGAGCAGTACTTC
many,TRBJ1-2,TRBV28,NA,CASSFANGYTF,TGTGCCAGCAGTTTTGCTAATGGCTACACCTTC
many,TRBJ1-4,TRBV5-8,NA,CASSLYGGTATNEKLFF,TGTGCCAGCAGCTTGTATGGAGGGACCGCAACTAATGAAAAACTGTTTTTT
few,TRBJ1-4,TRBV6-4,TRBD1,CASSGTGLTNEKLFF,TGTGCCAGCAGTGGGACAGGGCTCACTAATGAAAAACTGTTTTTT
many,TRBJ2-5,TRBV12-5,TRBD2,CASASGGGGETQYF,TGTGCTAGTGCCTCGGGAGGCGGAGGCGAGACCCAGTACTTC
many,TRBJ1-3,TRBV27,TRBD1,CASSSGGQGLRTIYF,TGTGCCAGCAGTTCGGGCGGACAGGGGCTCCGGACCATATATTTT
many,TRBJ2-7,TRBV24-1,TRBD1,CATPGQGRINEQYF,TGTGCCACCCCTGGACAGGGTCGAATAAACGAGCAGTACTTC
many,TRBJ1-6,TRBV19,NA,CASSIASGNSPLHF,TGTGCCAGTAGTATCGCCTCTGGGAATTCACCCCTCCACTTT
many,TRBJ1-4,TRBV30,NA,CAWSAYGTDEKLFF,TGTGCCTGGAGTGCCTACGGGACCGATGAAAAACTGTTTTTT
many,TRBJ2-7,TRBV5-1,NA,CASSLVGRTYEQYF,TGCGCCAGCAGCTTGGTGGGCAGGACCTACGAGCAGTACTTC
many,TRBJ2-1,TRBV27,NA,CASSSTPGSGEQFF,TGTGCCAGCAGCTCCACCCCAGGATCAGGTGAGCAGTTCTTC
many,TRBJ2-7,TRBV11-2,TRBD2,CASSFPYTSGRDEQYF,TGTGCCAGCAGCTTCCCTTACACTAGCGGGAGAGACGAGCAGTACTTC
many,TRBJ1-1,TRBV12-3/TRBV12-4,NA,CASSPRNTEAFF,TGTGCCAGCAGTCCCCGCAACACTGAAGCTTTCTTT
many,TRBJ2-7,TRBV15,NA,CATSRDEATGPDSYEQYF,TGTGCCACCAGCAGAGATGAGGCGACAGGACCCGACTCCTACGAGCAGTACTTC
NA,TRBJ1-4,TRBV27,TRBD1,CASSSLGTGGLNEKLFF,TGTGCCAGCAGTTCCTTAGGGACAGGGGGTCTTAATGAAAAACTGTTTTTT
many,TRBJ2-7,TRBV12-3/TRBV12-4,NA,CASSFLSYEQYF,TGTGCCAGCAGTTTTCTAAGTTACGAGCAGTACTTC
many,TRBJ2-1,TRBV9,NA,CASSVETASPNEQFF,TGTGCCAGCAGCGTAGAGACAGCGAGCCCTAATGAGCAGTTCTTC
many,TRBJ1-5,TRBV20-1,NA,CSARGAFNQPQHF,TGCAGTGCTAGGGGGGCATTCAATCAGCCCCAGCATTTT
many,TRBJ1-4,TRBV30,TRBD1,CAHSEGQGNEKLFF,TGTGCCCACTCGGAGGGACAGGGAAATGAAAAACTGTTTTTT
many,TRBJ2-7,TRBV7-2,TRBD2,CASSLSTLLAGEDEQYF,TGTGCCAGCAGCTTATCTACCTTACTAGCGGGAGAAGACGAGCAGTACTTC
many,TRBJ2-1,TRBV12-3/TRBV12-4,NA,CASSSYREGEQFF,TGTGCCAGCAGTTCCTACAGGGAGGGTGAGCAGTTCTTC